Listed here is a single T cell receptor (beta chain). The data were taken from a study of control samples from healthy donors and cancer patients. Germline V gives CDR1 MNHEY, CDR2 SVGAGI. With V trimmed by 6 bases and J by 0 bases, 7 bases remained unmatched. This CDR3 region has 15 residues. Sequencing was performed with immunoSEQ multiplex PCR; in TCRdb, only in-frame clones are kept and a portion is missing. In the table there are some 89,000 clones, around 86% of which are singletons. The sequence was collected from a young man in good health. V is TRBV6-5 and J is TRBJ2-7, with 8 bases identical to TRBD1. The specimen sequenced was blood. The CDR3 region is CASRETGVNSYEQYF. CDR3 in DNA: TGTGCCAGCAGAGAGACAGGGGTGAACTCCTACGAGCAGTACTTC.